Listed below are T cell receptor beta chains from one sample, sequenced in a study of graft-versus-host responses after intestinal transplantation. The table came from immunoSEQ multiplex PCR; TCRdb's copy has only in-frame clones and leaves some out. The table shows some 110,000 clones, with approximately 93% occurring only once. Their cognate antigens are unknown. The specimen comprised unstimulated CD8+ T cells sorted from spleen or lymph node cells, sampled before transplant. These receptors were taken from a human donor who was the organ donor for an intestinal transplant. Both conserved end residues are part of each CDR3. D genes are given only for firm matches. Expanded clones are given a class, and other clones once, few, many or no size at all.

CDR3 length,clone size,J gene,D gene,V gene,CDR3 DNA,CDR3 protein
12,once,TRBJ2-7,-,TRBV2,TGTGCCAGCAGGGAACGGAGGGCCGAGCAGTACTTC,CASRERRAEQYF
14,-,TRBJ2-7,TRBD1,TRBV19,TGTGCCAGTAGTATCTCAGGGGGCCTCAACGAGCAGTACTTC,CASSISGGLNEQYF
13,-,TRBJ1-1,-,TRBV5-1,TGCGCCAGCAGGACGCAACCGAACACTGAAGCTTTCTTT,CASRTQPNTEAFF
17,-,TRBJ1-3,-,TRBV15,TGTGCCACCAGCAGTGGACGGACAGTCTACTCTGGAAACACCATATATTTT,CATSSGRTVYSGNTIYF
14,once,TRBJ2-1,-,TRBV6-5,TGTGCCAGCAGTTATTCGGGGTCCTACAATGAGCAGTTCTTC,CASSYSGSYNEQFF
18,once,TRBJ2-3,TRBD2,TRBV7-6,TGTGCCAGCAGCCCCGGGACTAGCGGGTGGGGATTCACAGATACGCAGTATTTT,CASSPGTSGWGFTDTQYF
16,-,TRBJ1-4,TRBD1,TRBV7-9,TGTGCCAGCAGCTTAATAACCGGGACAGGGTACGAAAAACTGTTTTTT,CASSLITGTGYEKLFF
15,few,TRBJ1-1,-,TRBV5-5,TGTGCCAGCAGCTTGGCGTGGTCAGGGAACACTGAAGCTTTCTTT,CASSLAWSGNTEAFF
16,-,TRBJ2-1,-,TRBV27,TGTGCCAGCAGTTTGTTTAAATCGGGAGAGTACAATGAGCAGTTCTTC,CASSLFKSGEYNEQFF
9,-,TRBJ1-1,-,TRBV6-6,TGTGCCAGCGGGACGGCTGCTTTCTTT,CASGTAAFF
13,-,TRBJ1-2,-,TRBV19,TGTGCCACATGCCCTGGGGGGAACTATGGCTACACCTTC,CATCPGGNYGYTF
15,-,TRBJ2-2,-,TRBV19,TGTGCCAGTAGTAGTGGAGGGGGCACTACCGGGGAGCTGTTTTTT,CASSSGGGTTGELFF
15,-,TRBJ1-1,-,TRBV5-5,TGTGCCAGCAGCTTGGATGGGGGGGCTGGCACTGAAGCTTTCTTT,CASSLDGGAGTEAFF
16,-,TRBJ2-4,-,TRBV27,TGTGCCAGCACAGACAATCAAAGGCTAGCCAAAAACATTCAGTACTTC,CASTDNQRLAKNIQYF
15,-,TRBJ2-3,TRBD2,TRBV9,TGTGCCAGCAGCATAAGCGGGAGTAGCACAGATACGCAGTATTTT,CASSISGSSTDTQYF
13,-,TRBJ2-3,-,TRBV10-1,TGCGCCAGCACCGCAATCAAGGTCGATACGCAGTATTTT,CASTAIKVDTQYF
12,-,TRBJ1-2,TRBD1,TRBV29-1,TGCAGCGTTGGACAGGGGGACTATGGCTACACCTTC,CSVGQGDYGYTF
16,few,TRBJ1-1,-,TRBV7-2,TGTGCCAGCAGCTTAGGACCCTACCGAATGAACACTGAAGCTTTCTTT,CASSLGPYRMNTEAFF
16,-,TRBJ2-1,-,TRBV2,TGTGCCAGCAGTGACCCCAGGGTAAGCTCCTACAATGAGCAGTTCTTC,CASSDPRVSSYNEQFF
13,-,TRBJ1-1,TRBD1,TRBV27,TGTGCCAGCAGCGGTACAGGGGCGACTGAAGCTTTCTTT,CASSGTGATEAFF
15,-,TRBJ2-1,TRBD2,TRBV19,TGTGCCAGTAGTATTAGCGGGGTCTCCTACAATGAGCAGTTCTTC,CASSISGVSYNEQFF
14,-,TRBJ2-7,TRBD1,TRBV5-8,TGTGCCAGCAGCGTGACAGGGGGAGGGTACGAGCAGTACTTC,CASSVTGGGYEQYF
11,-,TRBJ1-4,-,TRBV12-5,TGTGCTAGTGGAATAAGTGAAAAACTGTTTTTT,CASGISEKLFF
14,-,TRBJ2-1,-,TRBV9,TGTGCCAGCAGCCGGCCCGGAGGGAACAATGAGCAGTTCTTC,CASSRPGGNNEQFF
16,-,TRBJ1-1,-,TRBV7-8,TGTGCCAGCAGCCTTTCGGAATACCCCCAGAACACTGAAGCTTTCTTT,CASSLSEYPQNTEAFF
15,-,TRBJ2-2,-,TRBV28,TGTGCCAGCAGTTTAGTCCCACGCTACACCGGGGAGCTGTTTTTT,CASSLVPRYTGELFF
10,-,TRBJ1-1,-,TRBV20-1,TGCAGTGTCCCGGGGGGAGTGGCTTTCTTT,CSVPGGVAFF
14,-,TRBJ2-7,TRBD2,TRBV4-1,TGCGCCAGCAGCCAAAGGACTAGCGCTTACGAGCAGTACTTC,CASSQRTSAYEQYF
14,-,TRBJ2-7,TRBD1,TRBV5-6,TGTGCCAGCAGCTGGGGGACAGGGACCTACGAGCAGTACTTC,CASSWGTGTYEQYF
18,-,TRBJ2-2,TRBD1,TRBV4-1,TGCGCCAGCAGCCCTCTGACGGGACAGGGGGCCGCCACCGGGGAGCTGTTTTTT,CASSPLTGQGAATGELFF
14,-,TRBJ2-3,TRBD2,TRBV7-3,TGTGCCAGCAGCTCTAGCGGAGACACAGATACGCAGTATTTT,CASSSSGDTDTQYF
14,-,TRBJ1-2,-,TRBV11-3,TGTGCCAGCAGCTTCAGGGGCAGAGACTATGGCTACACCTTC,CASSFRGRDYGYTF
14,once,TRBJ2-7,-,TRBV4-1,TGCGCCAGCAGCCAAGCCCAACGGGCCTACGAGCAGTACTTC,CASSQAQRAYEQYF